This entry features one TCR beta chain sequence. Its antigen is unidentified. At the DNA level, this CDR3 is encoded by other sequences in the same sample as well. This sample is drawn from a study of graft-versus-host responses after intestinal transplantation. For the study at large: Multivisceral, liver-intestinal, or isolated intestinal transplants were performed in recipients. The study gave all recipients anti-thymocyte globulin induction, then tacrolimus and steroids for roughly 3 years. General observations from the study: There were GvH clones found in recipient marrow, and some of them appeared first in ileum or blood.

TCRdb keeps only in-frame clones here, not all; method: immunoSEQ multiplex PCR. The data show around 28,000 clones, 83% seen once. This CDR3 contains 12 residues. CDR1 is MNHNS, CDR2 SASEGT, per germline. Trimming cost V 8 bases and J 5 bases; bases outside gene matches: 5. The rearrangement joins TRBV6-1 to TRBJ2-7; 8 bases map to TRBD1. Source: PBMCs, taken 27 to 29 days after intestinal transplant. The sequence was obtained from a human patient who received an intestinal transplant, so some T cells may come from the graft donor. For the CDR3, the DNA is TGTGCCAGCGGACAGGGTCGGGACGAGCAGTACTTC. Translated, it gives CASGQGRDEQYF.